The 23 T cell receptor beta chains below come from one sample, sequenced in a study of cytomegalovirus exposure and HLA in healthy donors. The study ran its PCR with 60 Vbeta and 13 Jbeta primers. The method was immunoSEQ multiplex PCR; TCRdb's version includes in-frame clones alone and lacks a portion of them. In the table there are about 150,000 clones, around 79% of which are singletons. The sequencing sample was made of PBMCs. These receptors were obtained from a man aged 18 to 35 in good health and CMV-seronegative.

This chain uses TRBV6-5 with TRBJ2-1; possibly TRBD1 for D (6 bases). V shed 4 bases and J shed 6 bases, with 10 bases lying between them. CDR1 is MNHEY and CDR2 is SVGAGI in the germline V gene. CDR3 size: 13 residues. For the CDR3, the DNA is TGTGCCAGCAGTTCTTCAGGGGCCAATGAGCAGTTCTTC. Translated: CASSSSGANEQFF.

The chain is built from TRBV10-1 and TRBJ2-2, with D perhaps TRBD2 (7 bases). In germline, CDR1 is WNHNN, CDR2 SYGVQD (reference sequence). CDR3 length equals 16 residues. V was shortened by 2 bases and J by 6 bases, with 16 bases between the two germline ends. The CDR3 spells CASSERSGGVSGELFF. The CDR3 DNA follows: TGCGCCAGCAGTGAGCGGTCGGGGGGCGTTTCCGGGGAGCTGTTTTTT.

This clone showed up just once. The rearrangement uses TRBV4-2 and TRBJ2-3; TRBD2 matches 15 bases. Germline CDR1 reads LGHNA; CDR2 reads YNFKEQ. Unmatched junction bases numbered 4, after V lost 3 bases and J lost 0 bases. CDR3 size: 18 residues. CDR3 sequence: CASSQGLAGGGSTDTQYF. Written as DNA, the CDR3 is TGTGCCAGCAGCCAGGGACTAGCGGGGGGCGGAAGCACAGATACGCAGTATTTT.

The chain joins TRBV28 to TRBJ1-1; D possibly corresponds to TRBD1 (5 bases). V lost 6 bases, J lost 6 bases, and 17 bases lay in between. CDR1 is MDHEN and CDR2 is SYDVKM in the germline V gene. This CDR3 has 14 amino acids. CDR3 protein: CASSTQGRSAEAFF. The CDR3 DNA sequence: TGTGCCAGCAGCACTCAGGGCCGGTCGGCTGAAGCTTTCTTT.

The chain links TRBV5-6 to TRBJ1-6; TRBD1 matches at 7 bases. CDR3 length equals 14 residues. Germline CDR1 is SGHDT and CDR2 is YYEEEE. Trimming cost V 5 bases and J 7 bases; bases outside gene matches: 6. CDR3: CASSSRDRNSPLHF. The CDR3 nucleotides read TGTGCCAGCAGTAGCCGGGACAGAAATTCACCCCTCCACTTT. Based on the CDR3 plus reference TRBV5-6 and TRBJ1-6, the full variable domain is DAGVTQSPTHLIKTRGQQVTLRCSPKSGHDTVSWYQQALGQGPQFIFQYYEEEERQRGNFPDRFSGHQFPNYSSELNVNALLLGDSALYLCASSSRDRNSPLHFGNGTRLTVT.

The chain couples TRBV4-1 to TRBJ2-1, with 7 bases that match TRBD1. CDR1 and CDR2 (germline): MGHRA, YSYEKL. With 0 bases clipped from V and 4 bases from J, the junction kept 9 bases outside the gene matches. The CDR3 sequence is 17 residues long. CDR3 amino acids: CASSQERGQGQYNEQFF. In DNA form, the CDR3 reads TGCGCCAGCAGCCAAGAAAGGGGGCAGGGACAATACAATGAGCAGTTCTTC.

The chain employs TRBV27 and TRBJ1-2, with D maybe TRBD1 (5 bases). V gave up 0 bases and J gave up 4 bases, with 6 bases separating them. Germline V CDR1 and CDR2: MNHEY, SMNVEV (reference sequence). The CDR3 totals 13 residues. The CDR3 DNA sequence: TGTGCCAGCAGTTTATCAACAGGCTATGGCTACACCTTC. It is translated as CASSLSTGYGYTF.

J is TRBJ2-1 and V is TRBV7-2, with 14 bases matching TRBD2. This CDR3 region has 17 residues. V shed 5 bases and J 1 base; nucleotides not matched to a gene: 4. Germline V gives CDR1 SGHTA, CDR2 FQGNSA. The CDR3 here is CASSRRTSGGSYNEQFF. DNA of the CDR3: TGTGCCAGCAGCCGAAGGACTAGCGGGGGGTCCTACAATGAGCAGTTCTTC.

The rearrangement joins TRBV5-3 to TRBJ1-1; no clear D. TRBV5-3 is annotated as an ORF whose role is uncertain. The CDR3 extends over 10 amino acids. V lost 4 bases and J lost 10, with 8 bases in between. The CDR3 reads CARSPPRAFF. The CDR3 nucleotides read TGTGCCAGAAGCCCTCCCCGAGCTTTCTTT.

The rearrangement uses TRBV10-1 and TRBJ1-1, with a weak D call TRBD1 (6 bases). The V gene lost 4 bases and the J gene lost 0 bases, with 6 bases spanning the gap. The CDR3 contains 13 residues. Germline CDR1 and CDR2: WNHNN and SYGVQD (reference sequence). CDR3: CASSGQVNTEAFF. The DNA of the CDR3 is TGCGCCAGCAGTGGACAGGTGAACACTGAAGCTTTCTTT.

This chain joins TRBV7-6 and TRBJ2-7; D is perhaps TRBD2 (6 bases). Germline V gives CDR1 SGHVS, CDR2 FNYEAQ. The germline V and J ends were trimmed by 5 bases and 3 bases, with 20 bases remaining between them. The CDR3 is made up of 16 amino acids. For the CDR3, the DNA is TGTGCCAGCAGCCTAGACTCGCGGGGCCGATTCTACGAGCAGTACTTC. It codes for CASSLDSRGRFYEQYF. The complete variable domain, with remaining parts taken from reference TRBV7-6 and TRBJ2-7, reads GAGVSQSPRYKVTKRGQDVALRCDPISGHVSLYWYRQALGQGPEFLTYFNYEAQQDKSGLPNDRFSAERPEGSISTLTIQRTEQRDSAMYRCASSLDSRGRFYEQYFGPGTRLTVT.

Concerning this clone itself: Because it lacks the conserved phenylalanine or tryptophan at the end, this CDR3 is likely a read error. The DNA is left out, because the CDR3 cannot be placed on it with certainty; the CDR3 is given as TCRdb lists it. The chain recombines TRBV5-6 with TRBJ2-3; the D call of TRBD2 is as the table states it, not checked on the DNA. The CDR3 contains 11 residues when both ends are counted. Germline lookup yields CDR1 SGHDT and CDR2 YYEEEE. This chain's CDR3 is CASSHCGPPPL.

Only one count was recorded for this clone. The CDR3 DNA reads as TGTGCCAGCAGTGTGGAACAGAAACCTCTCTATGGCTACACCTTC. This codes for CASSVEQKPLYGYTF. J is TRBJ1-2 and V is TRBV2, with D uncertain. The CDR3 runs to 15 residues. V lost 4 bases to trimming and J lost 4 bases, with 16 bases between them. Germline V gene data show CDR1 as SNHLY and CDR2 as FYNNEI.

The rearrangement links TRBV27 to TRBJ1-4; D gene ambiguous. The CDR3 consists of 15 residues. Trimming left V 6 bases short and J 6 bases short, with 17 bases between. CDR1 MNHEY and CDR2 SMNVEV come from the germline V gene (reference sequence). The CDR3 region has the DNA TGTGCCAGCAGCCGAACCGGGAACGTGCATGAAAAACTGTTTTTT. Translated: CASSRTGNVHEKLFF.

The chain carries TRBV7-6 and TRBJ2-5; 9 bases fit TRBD2. CDR1 and CDR2 from the germline V gene are SGHVS and FNYEAQ. The CDR3 runs to 17 residues. V gave up 0 bases and J gave up 4 bases; unmatched junction bases: 9. The CDR3 DNA is TGTGCCAGCAGCTTAGCCGGGACTAGCTACGGGGGAGAGACCCAGTACTTC. Amino acid sequence: CASSLAGTSYGGETQYF. Based on the CDR3 plus reference TRBV7-6 and TRBJ2-5, the full variable domain is GAGVSQSPRYKVTKRGQDVALRCDPISGHVSLYWYRQALGQGPEFLTYFNYEAQQDKSGLPNDRFSAERPEGSISTLTIQRTEQRDSAMYRCASSLAGTSYGGETQYFGPGTRLLVL.

The V gene is TRBV23-1, the J gene TRBJ2-7, with D hard to call. TRBV23-1 is designated an ORF whose function remains uncertain. This CDR3 is built from 13 residues. Trimming removed 10 bases at V and 3 bases at J, with 16 bases between. CDR3: CATPYMGLYEQYV. CDR3 nucleotides: TGCGCCACCCCTTACATGGGCCTCTACGAGCAGTACGTC.

The rearrangement joins TRBV9 to TRBJ2-5; 9 bases line up with TRBD2. The CDR3 extends over 16 amino acids. In germline, CDR1 is SGDLS, CDR2 YYNGEE. The J segment lost 1 base and the V segment lost 0 bases, leaving 4 bases of the junction unmatched. As DNA, the CDR3 is TGTGCCAGCAGCGTAGCTCCGCGGGGGGGCCAAGAGACCCAGTACTTC. This sequence encodes CASSVAPRGGQETQYF.

J is TRBJ2-2 and V is TRBV19; 10 bases fit TRBD2. CDR3 length: 17 amino acids. Germline V gene lookup returns CDR1 LNHDA and CDR2 SQIVND (reference sequence). After removal of 6 bases from V and 3 bases from J, the junction contained 10 bases not matched to a gene. The CDR3, as DNA: TGTGCCAGTAGAAAGCGGGGGGGCTTCGGGTACACCGGGGAGCTGTTTTTT. As protein: CASRKRGGFGYTGELFF.

This chain links TRBV6-1 with TRBJ2-3; 9 bases match TRBD2. CDR1 and CDR2 (germline): MNHNS, SASEGT. Trimming cost V 5 bases and J 4 bases; bases outside gene matches: 7. The CDR3 extends over 15 amino acids. CDR3 in amino acids: CASSHPAGGSDTQYF. The CDR3 nucleotides read TGTGCCAGCAGTCACCCAGCGGGGGGTTCAGATACGCAGTATTTT.

The genes are TRBV4-3 and TRBJ1-6; D unclear. The CDR3 length is 16 residues. Trimming shortened V by 0 bases and J by 7 bases, and 13 bases separated the two germline ends. Germline V gives CDR1 LGHNA, CDR2 YSLEER. CDR3 sequence (DNA): TGCGCCAGCAGCCAAGATTCAGCGGTCTACAATTCACCCCTCCACTTT. Amino acids: CASSQDSAVYNSPLHF.

The chain couples TRBV9 to TRBJ2-5; 13 bases fit TRBD2. J gave up 5 bases and V 3 bases, and 19 bases lay outside the gene matches. CDR3 size: 20 residues. Germline V CDR1 and CDR2: SGDLS, YYNGEE. CDR3 residues: CASSDGRGSLELAGGETQYF. For the CDR3, the DNA is TGTGCCAGCAGCGATGGCAGGGGCTCTCTTGAACTAGCGGGGGGGGAGACCCAGTACTTC.

This chain uses TRBV19 with TRBJ1-5; 8 bases fit TRBD1. The germline V gene encodes CDR1 LNHDA and CDR2 SQIVND (reference sequence). J lost 6 bases, V lost 6 bases, and 13 bases had no gene match. CDR3 length: 16 residues. CDR3 nucleotides: TGTGCCAGTAGCACCCGCGCAGGGGGCGCCGGTCAGCCCCAGCATTTT. This encodes CASSTRAGGAGQPQHF.

This clone is a singleton in its sample. This sequence joins TRBV2 and TRBJ2-3, with D unresolved. The ends were cut back, 9 bases at V and 2 bases at J, with 6 bases in the middle. This CDR3 has 11 amino acids. Germline V lookup: CDR1 SNHLY, CDR2 FYNNEI. The DNA for the CDR3 is TGTGCCAGAGTAGACACAGATACGCAGTATTTT. The encoded protein is CARVDTDTQYF.